This T cell receptor beta chain was recovered during a study of T-cell reconstitution after alpha-beta-depleted transplantation in children (dated by TCRdb to between 2015 and 2016). For the study in its entirety: The study quantitatively tracked T-cell immune reconstitution after TCRalphabeta/CD19-depleted allogeneic hematopoietic cell transplantation in children using TCR repertoire profiling. General conclusions and limits of the study: About two months after transplant, the apparently early recovery of alphabetaT-cell counts reportedly depended on just several hundred clones that had expanded rapidly and came from non-depleted graft cells. In some patients, high TCRbeta diversity at day 60 was attributed to recipient T cells and intrathymic progenitors that had survived conditioning. Over subsequent months, a decline in hyperexpanded clone frequencies was noted, and after one year, T-cell counts and TCRbeta diversity were mostly ascribed to newly produced T cells.

Per the germline V gene, LGHNA is the CDR1 and YSLEER is the CDR2. The V end loses 1 base and the J end loses 3 bases, and a stretch of 14 bases separates them. Spanning cysteine to phenylalanine, the CDR3 consists of 16 amino acids. The kept DNA is CDR3 alone, 48 bases in frame from the first base. Read against the paper, the sample's treatment or condition label means: allogeneic hematopoietic cell transplantation with graft depleted of TCRalphabeta T cells and CD19 B cells. TCRalphabeta/CD19-depleted allogeneic hematopoietic cell grafts were given to the transplant recipients, all of whom were children. The protocol used for the library was PCR. TCRdb shows the sequencer as Illumina HiSeq 2500. TCR libraries were prepared with molecular barcoding, using unique molecular identifiers to normalize TCRbeta repertoire quantification. Using fastp at Q25 and MiXCR, TCRdb reprocessed the public reads and kept productive beta chains. Merged by CDR3 protein, the rows form single entries marked with the most common genes and DNA. The sample yields about 1,000,000 distinct CDR3 sequences; about 29% were counted once. 28% of the sample rests with the top ten.

Comments on this clonotype: The antigen it recognizes is unknown. No much larger clonotype is one base removed from it; base qualities were not supplied.

Sample: PBMCs, mostly from graft donor cells, taken 360 days after TCRalphabeta/CD19-depleted stem cell transplant. The sequence links TRBV4-3 to TRBJ2-3, with TRBD2 perhaps the D gene, on 6 matching bases. This receptor was obtained from a boy under two years old who had a stem cell transplant for SCID, so the T cells may come from the graft donor. The bases are TGCGCCAGCAGCCAAGTAATATGGGGAGGAACAGATACGCAGTATTTT. Translation gives CASSQVIWGGTDTQYF.